This T cell receptor beta chain originates from a study of regulatory T cells in long-lasting Graves disease. J gave up 3 bases and V 5 bases, and 8 bases lay outside the gene matches. CDR3 size: 15 residues. Findings of the study overall: Possibly, too few samples lowered accuracy.

The table lists this clonotype with many counts. Its antigen is undetermined. Time point here: persistent/refractory GD, antithyroid drugs over 5 years with positive TRAb. PBMC-extracted RNA yielded the TCR library. Both iRepertoire HTBI primers and Arm-PCR of CDR3 regions were used to build the TCR beta libraries. TCRdb used MiXCR to reprocess the multiplex PCR reads, holding one entry per CDR3 protein. The sample has 600,000 to 800,000 distinct CDR3 sequences, roughly 30% seen once; the top ten hold 35% to 55%. The sequenced sample was peripheral blood mononuclear cells (PBMCs), obtained when the disease was refractory, from a patient treated with antithyroid drugs. J is TRBJ1-2 and V is TRBV12-3 or TRBV12-4; TRBD1 matches at 8 bases. The receptor comes from a female donor with Graves disease. The CDR3 region has the DNA TGTGCCAGCAGTAACCCGGGACAGGCTCACTATGGCTACACCTTC. This codes for CASSNPGQAHYGYTF.